Listed below are T cell receptor beta chains from one sample, sequenced in a study of cytomegalovirus exposure and HLA in healthy donors. Sequencing was performed with immunoSEQ multiplex PCR; in TCRdb, only in-frame clones are kept and a portion is missing. The sample records approximately 190,000 clones, around 83% being singletons. The sample was PBMCs. The receptors here all came from a woman under 30 in good health and CMV-seronegative. Both conserved end residues are part of each CDR3.

V: TRBV30; CDR3: CAWGDYAYNEQFF
V: TRBV4-1; CDR3: CASSQERNSYYGYTF
V: TRBV5-1; CDR3: CASSYLSGGNEQFF
V: TRBV4-1; CDR3: CASSQEWQGVARANVLTF
V: TRBV28; CDR3: CASSLAGPSYEQYF
V: TRBV6-4; CDR3: CASSDRGGTEAFF
V: TRBV6-6; CDR3: CASSYGTRGETQYF
V: TRBV19; CDR3: CASSRGLTSDQETQYF
V: TRBV5-6; CDR3: CASSLRGPVEQYF
V: TRBV2; CDR3: CASTKGTANTGELFF
V: TRBV6-5; CDR3: CASSYGEGGTEAFF
V: TRBV10-2; CDR3: CASRSHYGYTF
V: TRBV6-1; CDR3: CASSEWGQANYGYTF
V: TRBV5-6; CDR3: CASSSQGARLYGYTF